This TCR beta chain was documented in a study of cytomegalovirus exposure and HLA in healthy donors. General study points: With later analysis, a missense DCLRE1C variant became linked to TCR beta V- and J-gene trimming.

CDR3 size: 15 residues. J was trimmed by 2 bases and V by 8 bases; bases with no gene match: 10. From germline, CDR1 is MDHEN and CDR2 SYDVKM. Of note for this clone: Its antigen is unidentified.

Primers included in the PCR were 60 Vbeta and 13 Jbeta primers. This table comes from immunoSEQ multiplex PCR, and its TCRdb copy is limited to in-frame clones, with some not included. The table records roughly 170,000 clones, 80% to 90% of them present only once. Sequenced input: PBMCs. The TCR comes from a woman aged 18-29 years in good health and CMV-seronegative. V and J are TRBV28 and TRBJ1-2; 8 bases line up with TRBD1. In DNA form, the CDR3 reads TGTGCCAGCTTCCCAGGGGGCCAGGGCAACTATGGCTACACCTTC. Protein product: CASFPGGQGNYGYTF.